A single sample is the source of the 8 T cell receptor beta chains below, sequenced in a study of regulatory T cells in long-lasting Graves disease. Documented time point: newly diagnosed GD, antithyroid drugs for less than 3 months. Following extraction of RNA from PBMCs, that RNA was used to make the TCR library. Assembly of TCR beta libraries relied on iRepertoire HTBI primers together with Arm-PCR of CDR3 regions. TCRdb re-called the multiplex PCR reads through MiXCR, storing one row per CDR3 protein. The data show about 560,000 distinct CDR3 sequences, with around 16% seen just once and 9.5% to 15% held by the top ten. These data were likewise used in another study, on T cells in Graves' hyperthyroidism and ophthalmopathy.

This material consisted of peripheral blood mononuclear cells (PBMCs), taken at new diagnosis, from a patient treated with antithyroid drugs. These TCRs come from a man aged 18 to 29 with Graves disease.

This chain joins TRBV27 and TRBJ1-5; unclear D gene. The CDR3 sequence is 15 residues long. V was shortened by 1 base and J by 3 bases, with 10 bases between the two germline ends. Per germline, CDR1 MNHEY and CDR2 SMNVEV (reference sequence). The CDR3 spells CASSLYGVANQPQHF. In DNA, the CDR3 is TGTGCCAGCAGTTTATATGGGGTCGCCAATCAGCCCCAGCATTTT.

For the CDR3, the DNA is TGTGCCAGCAGTTACGTTGAAGGGATCGGCGCTTTCTTT. Its protein product is CASSYVEGIGAFF. The gene calls are TRBV6-2 or TRBV6-3 and TRBJ1-1, with D unclear. Trimming pared 2 bases from V and 11 bases from J, leaving 15 bases between. The germline CDR1 and CDR2 sequences are MNHEY and SVGEGT. The length of the CDR3 is 13 residues.

The rearrangement joins TRBV4-1 to TRBJ2-3; D perhaps matches TRBD1 (7 bases). The CDR3 spans 18 residues. Germline V lookup: CDR1 MGHRA, CDR2 YSYEKL. The V end was cut by 1 base, the J end by 2 bases, with 19 bases between. The CDR3, as DNA: TGCGCCAGCAGCCAAGGTCGGGGCGGGACAGCCTCCACAGATACGCAGTATTTT. This gives the protein CASSQGRGGTASTDTQYF.

As for this clonotype: It may be a read error: a sequence one base away is much more abundant. No conserved phenylalanine or tryptophan ends this CDR3, so it is likely a read error. The chain recombines TRBV11-3 with TRBJ2-7; TRBD2 might be the D (6 bases). V lost 1 base and J 7 bases, leaving 11 bases between the germline ends. Germline V gene lookup returns CDR1 SGHNT and CDR2 YENEEA. The CDR3 is 13 residues long. The CDR3 loop reads CASSLGAGSEQYL. DNA for the CDR3: TGTGCCAGCAGCTTAGGGGCGGGGAGTGAGCAGTACCTC.

This clonotype was counted ten times or more. The chain carries TRBV5-1 and TRBJ1-1, with 11 bases identical to TRBD1. V shed 2 bases and J 4 bases; nucleotides not matched to a gene: 7. From germline, CDR1 is SGHRS and CDR2 YFSETQ. The CDR3 has 16 residues. CDR3 sequence reads: CASSFGQGATSTEAFF. The CDR3 DNA reads TGCGCCAGCAGCTTCGGACAGGGGGCGACGAGCACTGAAGCTTTCTTT.

This clonotype was counted at least ten times. This sequence joins TRBV12-5 and TRBJ1-5; perhaps TRBD1 as D (6 bases). CDR1 and CDR2 (germline): LGHNT, FRNRAP. The CDR3 runs to 14 residues. Trimming took 1 base from V and 4 from J, leaving 8 bases between them. CDR3 sequence (DNA): TGTGCTAGTGGTTTGGGCACAGGGAATCAGCCCCAGCATTTT. As protein: CASGLGTGNQPQHF.

The chain uses TRBV13 and TRBJ2-5, with 8 bases that match TRBD2. Germline CDR1 is PRHDT and CDR2 is FYEKMQ (reference sequence). V was clipped by 7 bases and J by 4 bases; unmatched bases: 8. CDR3 length: 14 amino acids. The CDR3 DNA sequence: TGTGCCAGCAAGGCTAGCGGGCTGACAGAGACCCAGTACTTC. Translating it yields CASKASGLTETQYF.

This clonotype was counted only a few times. The rearrangement uses TRBV27 and TRBJ2-1, with 7 bases aligning to TRBD1. The CDR3 totals 16 residues. The V and J ends lost 0 bases and 2 bases, in that order; junction bases with no gene match: 4. The germline V gene has CDR1 MNHEY and CDR2 SMNVEV (reference sequence). CDR3: CASSLSEDRPYNEQFF. The CDR3 nucleotides read TGTGCCAGCAGTTTATCGGAGGACAGGCCCTACAATGAGCAGTTCTTC.